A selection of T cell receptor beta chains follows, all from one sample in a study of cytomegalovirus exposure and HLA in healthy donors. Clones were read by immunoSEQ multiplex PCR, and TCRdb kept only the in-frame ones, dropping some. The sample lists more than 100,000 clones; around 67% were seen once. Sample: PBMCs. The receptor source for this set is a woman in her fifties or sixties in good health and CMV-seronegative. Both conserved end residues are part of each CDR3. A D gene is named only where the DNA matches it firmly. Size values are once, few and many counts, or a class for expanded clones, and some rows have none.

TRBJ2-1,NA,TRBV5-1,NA,CASSFSGSSYNEQFF,TGCGCCAGCAGCTTTAGCGGCAGCTCCTACAATGAGCAGTTCTTC
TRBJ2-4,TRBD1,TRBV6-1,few,CASRKQGAGNIQYF,TGTGCCAGCAGGAAACAGGGGGCGGGAAACATTCAGTACTTC
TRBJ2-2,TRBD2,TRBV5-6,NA,CASSPKGTSGGELFF,TGTGCCAGCAGCCCCAAGGGGACTAGCGGCGGGGAGCTGTTTTTT
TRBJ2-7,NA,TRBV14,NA,CASSQGLGRNYEQYF,TGTGCCAGCAGCCAAGGGCTGGGCAGGAACTACGAGCAGTACTTC
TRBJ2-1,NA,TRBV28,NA,CASRRNHEQFF,TGTGCCAGCAGGAGGAATCATGAGCAGTTCTTC
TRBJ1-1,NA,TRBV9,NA,CASSPSTGYSGTEAFF,TGTGCCAGCAGCCCCTCTACAGGTTATAGTGGCACTGAAGCTTTCTTT
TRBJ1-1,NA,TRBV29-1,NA,CSVERLTADTEAFF,TGCAGCGTTGAAAGACTGACCGCGGACACTGAAGCTTTCTTT
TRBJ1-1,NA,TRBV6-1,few,CAGNREGDTEAFF,TGTGCCGGAAACAGGGAAGGGGACACTGAAGCTTTCTTT
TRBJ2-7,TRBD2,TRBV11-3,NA,CASSGRTSRYEQYF,TGTGCCAGCAGCGGCAGGACTAGCAGATACGAGCAGTACTTC
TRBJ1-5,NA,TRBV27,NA,CASSQYNGGTQHF,TGTGCCAGCAGTCAATACAACGGGGGGACCCAGCATTTT
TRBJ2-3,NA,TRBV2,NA,CASLGTDTQYF,TGTGCCAGCCTTGGCACAGATACGCAGTATTTT
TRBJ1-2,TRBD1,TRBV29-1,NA,CSVLTGESGNTF,TGCAGCGTTCTGACAGGGGAGAGTGGAAACACCTTC
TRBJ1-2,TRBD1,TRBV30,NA,CAWSVGQVSYGYTF,TGTGCCTGGAGTGTAGGACAGGTCTCCTATGGCTACACCTTC
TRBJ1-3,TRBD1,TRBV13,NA,CASSLDPSGTGALSGNTIYF,TGTGCCAGCAGCTTAGACCCCTCCGGGACAGGGGCCCTCTCTGGAAACACCATATATTTT
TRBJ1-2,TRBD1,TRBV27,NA,CASLDARGLHGYTF,TGTGCCAGCCTAGATGCGAGGGGGCTCCATGGCTACACCTTC
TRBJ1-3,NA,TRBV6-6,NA,CASSSTGNTIYF,TGTGCCAGCAGTTCCACTGGAAACACCATATATTTT
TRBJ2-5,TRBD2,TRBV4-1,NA,CASSQEGRTSGQETQYF,TGCGCCAGCAGCCAAGAGGGACGGACTAGCGGCCAAGAGACCCAGTACTTC
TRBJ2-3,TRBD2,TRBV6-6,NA,CASDLTGGRTDTQYF,TGTGCCAGCGACCTCACGGGGGGGCGGACAGATACGCAGTATTTT
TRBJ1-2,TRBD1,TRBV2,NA,CASSEGTGGNYGYTF,TGTGCCAGCAGTGAAGGGACAGGGGGTAACTATGGCTACACCTTC
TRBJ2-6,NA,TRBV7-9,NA,CASSTRQHSGANVLTF,TGTGCCAGCAGCACCCGACAGCACTCTGGGGCCAACGTCCTGACTTTC
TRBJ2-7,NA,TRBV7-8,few,CASSLSNSYEQYF,TGTGCCAGCAGCTTAAGCAATTCCTACGAGCAGTACTTC
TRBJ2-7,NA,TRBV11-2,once,CASSSHMNEQYF,TGTGCCAGCAGCTCCCACATGAACGAGCAGTACTTC
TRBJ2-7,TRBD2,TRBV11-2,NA,CASSLDWLAGVESYEQYF,TGTGCCAGCAGCTTAGATTGGCTAGCGGGGGTAGAAAGCTACGAGCAGTACTTC
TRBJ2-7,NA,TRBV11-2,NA,CASSPPVPQGGGYEQYF,TGTGCCAGCAGCCCCCCAGTACCGCAGGGTGGTGGCTACGAGCAGTACTTC